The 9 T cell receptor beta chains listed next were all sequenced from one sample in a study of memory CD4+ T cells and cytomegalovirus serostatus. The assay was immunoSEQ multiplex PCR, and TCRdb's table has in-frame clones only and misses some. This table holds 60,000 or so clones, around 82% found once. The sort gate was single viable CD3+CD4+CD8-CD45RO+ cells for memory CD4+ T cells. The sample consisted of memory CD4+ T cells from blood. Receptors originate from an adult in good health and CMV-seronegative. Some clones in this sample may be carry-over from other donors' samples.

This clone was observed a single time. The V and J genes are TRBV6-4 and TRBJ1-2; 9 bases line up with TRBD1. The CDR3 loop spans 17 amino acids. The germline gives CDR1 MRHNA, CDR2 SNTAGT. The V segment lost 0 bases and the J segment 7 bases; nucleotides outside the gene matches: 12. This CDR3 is CASSDSRGQGREVGYTF. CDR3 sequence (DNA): TGTGCCAGCAGTGACTCCCGTGGACAGGGGAGGGAAGTTGGCTACACCTTC.

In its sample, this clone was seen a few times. The CDR3 nucleotides read TGCGCCAGCAGCCAAGAGGGCAGGCTCCGGGGTTCACCCCTCCACTTT. It codes for CASSQEGRLRGSPLHF. This chain connects TRBV4-3 to TRBJ1-6, with D hard to call. Germline values: CDR1 LGHNA, CDR2 YSLEER. The V end lost 0 bases, the J end lost 9 bases, and 15 bases lay between the germline ends. The CDR3 is 16 residues long.

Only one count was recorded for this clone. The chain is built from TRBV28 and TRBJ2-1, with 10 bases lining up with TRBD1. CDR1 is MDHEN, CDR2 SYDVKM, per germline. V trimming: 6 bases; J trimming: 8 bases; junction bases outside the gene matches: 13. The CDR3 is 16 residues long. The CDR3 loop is CASSSPGQGLFDEQFF. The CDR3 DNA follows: TGTGCCAGCAGCTCTCCGGGACAGGGGCTCTTCGATGAGCAGTTCTTC.

This CDR3 reads CASSPRGRISSNQPQHF. CDR3 in DNA: TGTGCCAGCAGCCCGAGGGGCAGGATAAGTTCCAATCAGCCCCAGCATTTT. This rearrangement joins TRBV28 to TRBJ1-5; D is perhaps TRBD1 (5 bases). This CDR3 has 17 amino acids. V lost 6 bases to trimming and J lost 3 bases, with 21 bases between them. Germline V lookup: CDR1 MDHEN, CDR2 SYDVKM.

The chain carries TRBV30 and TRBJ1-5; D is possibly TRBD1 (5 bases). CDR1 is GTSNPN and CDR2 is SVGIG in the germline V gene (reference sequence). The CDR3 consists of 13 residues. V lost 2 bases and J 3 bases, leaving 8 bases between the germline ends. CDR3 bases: TGTGCCTGGAGTAAGGACACCAATCAGCCCCAGCATTTT. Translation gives CAWSKDTNQPQHF.

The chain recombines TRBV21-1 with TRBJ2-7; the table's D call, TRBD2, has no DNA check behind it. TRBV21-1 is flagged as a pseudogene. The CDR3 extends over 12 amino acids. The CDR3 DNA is TGTGCCAGCAGCAAAGCACTCTACGAGCAGTACTTC. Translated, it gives CASSKALYEQYF.

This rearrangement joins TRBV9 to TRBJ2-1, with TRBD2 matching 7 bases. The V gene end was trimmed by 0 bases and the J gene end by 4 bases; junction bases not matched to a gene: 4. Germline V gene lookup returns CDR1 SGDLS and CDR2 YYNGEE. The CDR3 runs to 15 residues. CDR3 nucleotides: TGTGCCAGCAGCGTAGGGCGCGGGAGATACAATGAGCAGTTCTTC. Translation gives CASSVGRGRYNEQFF. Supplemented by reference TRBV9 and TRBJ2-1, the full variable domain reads DSGVTQTPKHLITATGQRVTLRCSPRSGDLSVYWYQQSLDQGLQFLIQYYNGEERAKGNILERFSAQQFPDLHSELNLSSLELGDSALYFCASSVGRGRYNEQFFGPGTRLTVL.

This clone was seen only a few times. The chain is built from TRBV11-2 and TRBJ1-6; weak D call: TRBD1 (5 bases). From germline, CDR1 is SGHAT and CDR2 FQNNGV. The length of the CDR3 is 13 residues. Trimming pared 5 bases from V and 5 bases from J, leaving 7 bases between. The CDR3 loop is CASSDRNNSPLHF. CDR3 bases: TGTGCCAGCAGCGACAGAAATAATTCACCCCTCCACTTT. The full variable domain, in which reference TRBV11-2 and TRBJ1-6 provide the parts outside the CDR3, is EAGVAQSPRYKIIEKRQSVAFWCNPISGHATLYWYQQILGQGPKLLIQFQNNGVVDDSQLPKDRFSAERLKGVDSTLKIQPAKLEDSAVYLCASSDRNNSPLHFGNGTRLTVT.

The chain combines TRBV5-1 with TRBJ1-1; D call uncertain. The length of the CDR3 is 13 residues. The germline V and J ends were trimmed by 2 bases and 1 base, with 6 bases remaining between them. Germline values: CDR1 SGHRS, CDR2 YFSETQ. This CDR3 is CASSFGENTEAFF. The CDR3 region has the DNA TGCGCCAGCAGCTTTGGCGAGAACACTGAAGCTTTCTTT.